This is a list of T cell receptor beta chains from one sample in a study of T cells after yellow fever vaccination. TCRdb called the 5' RACE reads again in MiXCR, with one record for every CDR3 protein. The sample lists hundreds of thousands of distinct CDR3 sequences, approximately 15% seen once, with around an eighth in the top ten. The starting material was PBMCs, obtained on the day of the yellow fever booster vaccination. Receptors originate from a man aged 30 to 39 who received the YFV17D yellow fever vaccine. The CDR3 runs from the conserved cysteine through the conserved F or W. The D gene is left open where the match is weak. Clone size is shown for a subset of rows, as once, few, many or a class of expanded clone.

clone size	D gene	J gene	V gene	CDR3 length	CDR3 protein	CDR3 DNA
NA	NA	TRBJ2-1	TRBV28	16	CASSSPGERSYNEQFF	TGTGCCAGCTCTTCACCTGGGGAACGCTCCTACAATGAGCAGTTCTTC
NA	TRBD1	TRBJ2-1	TRBV4-2	16	CASSQSDRASYNEQFF	TGTGCCAGCAGCCAATCGGACAGGGCCTCTTATAATGAGCAGTTCTTC
few	TRBD2	TRBJ2-1	TRBV2	15	CASRAGTSGILEQFF	TGTGCCAGCAGGGCCGGGACTAGCGGGATTCTTGAGCAGTTCTTC
NA	TRBD2	TRBJ2-7	TRBV27	17	CASSLRREREGHSEQYF	TGTGCCAGCAGTTTACGGCGCGAGCGGGAGGGCCACAGCGAGCAGTACTTC
NA	NA	TRBJ1-5	TRBV7-2	13	CASSLEVDRPQHF	TGTGCCAGCAGCTTAGAGGTGGACCGGCCCCAGCATTTT
few	NA	TRBJ2-7	TRBV12-3/TRBV12-4	15	CASSSWGDWPYEQYF	TGTGCCAGCAGTTCCTGGGGGGACTGGCCCTACGAGCAGTACTTC
NA	NA	TRBJ2-3	TRBV5-1	17	CASSLAGRQGGTDTQYF	TGCGCCAGCAGCTTGGCCGGTCGGCAGGGCGGCACAGATACGCAGTATTTT
NA	TRBD1	TRBJ2-1	TRBV4-3	17	CASSQSGGTDAYNEQFF	TGCGCCAGCAGCCAGTCAGGGGGTACTGACGCCTACAATGAGCAGTTCTTC
NA	TRBD1	TRBJ2-1	TRBV6-2/TRBV6-3	13	CASRWTGGSEQFF	TGTGCCAGCAGATGGACAGGGGGCAGTGAGCAGTTCTTC
few	NA	TRBJ2-2	TRBV30	14	CAWRLMPATGELFF	TGTGCCTGGCGCCTTATGCCCGCCACCGGGGAGCTGTTTTTT
few	TRBD1	TRBJ1-6	TRBV10-3	13	CAIGTGVNSPLHF	TGTGCCATCGGTACAGGGGTAAATTCACCCCTCCACTTT
many	NA	TRBJ2-1	TRBV7-8	15	CASSFLGGEYNEQFF	TGTGCCAGCAGCTTTTTGGGGGGAGAGTACAATGAGCAGTTCTTC
many	NA	TRBJ2-1	TRBV18	13	CASSSLGTDEQFF	TGTGCCAGCTCTTCGCTCGGGACCGACGAGCAGTTCTTC
many	NA	TRBJ2-5	TRBV12-3/TRBV12-4	19	CASSWDRWGRQKYQETQYF	TGTGCCAGCAGTTGGGACCGCTGGGGCAGGCAGAAGTACCAAGAGACCCAGTACTTC
NA	NA	TRBJ2-3	TRBV28	16	CASRRWGDLGTDTQYF	TGTGCCAGCAGGCGGTGGGGCGATTTGGGGACAGATACGCAGTATTTT
NA	NA	TRBJ2-1	TRBV24-1	11	CATSVRGEQFF	TGTGCCACCAGTGTGAGGGGTGAGCAGTTCTTC
NA	TRBD2	TRBJ2-7	TRBV5-5	16	CASSWSGRDDGYEQYF	TGTGCCAGCAGCTGGAGCGGGAGGGACGATGGTTACGAGCAGTACTTC
few	NA	TRBJ1-5	TRBV7-8	15	CASSLGRRGNQPQHF	TGTGCCAGCAGCTTAGGGAGGAGGGGGAATCAGCCCCAGCATTTT
NA	TRBD2	TRBJ2-5	TRBV3-1	16	CASSRLPGLTGETQYF	TGTGCCAGCAGCCGACTGCCGGGACTAACGGGGGAGACCCAGTACTTC
NA	TRBD2	TRBJ2-3	TRBV5-1	15	CASSSVAGVTDTQYF	TGCGCCAGCAGCTCAGTAGCGGGAGTCACAGATACGCAGTATTTT
NA	NA	TRBJ2-6	TRBV5-1	16	CASSWGRPSGANVLTF	TGCGCCAGCAGCTGGGGCAGACCCTCTGGGGCCAACGTCCTGACTTTC
NA	NA	TRBJ2-1	TRBV29-1	13	CSVGEGVYNEQFF	TGCAGCGTTGGGGAGGGGGTCTACAATGAGCAGTTCTTC
NA	NA	TRBJ1-5	TRBV27	14	CASSSHREGQPQHF	TGTGCCAGCAGTTCCCACAGGGAGGGTCAGCCCCAGCATTTT
NA	NA	TRBJ2-1	TRBV29-1	11	CSVELGNEQFF	TGCAGCGTTGAACTTGGGAATGAGCAGTTCTTC
NA	NA	TRBJ2-1	TRBV5-4	15	CASSLRRDPYNEQFF	TGTGCCAGCAGCTTAAGGCGGGACCCCTACAATGAGCAGTTCTTC
few	NA	TRBJ2-3	TRBV12-3/TRBV12-4	14	CASWDPTNPDTQYF	TGTGCCAGCTGGGACCCTACGAATCCAGATACGCAGTATTTT
once	NA	TRBJ2-1	TRBV12-3/TRBV12-4	13	CASSLSSRDEQFF	TGTGCCAGCAGTTTATCGTCGCGGGATGAGCAGTTCTTC
NA	TRBD2	TRBJ2-7	TRBV19	15	CASRVAPSGSYEQYF	TGTGCCAGTAGAGTTGCGCCTAGCGGGAGCTACGAGCAGTACTTC
NA	TRBD1	TRBJ1-5	TRBV6-2/TRBV6-3	15	CASSYPDRERQPQHF	TGTGCCAGCAGTTACCCGGACAGGGAGCGTCAGCCCCAGCATTTT
few	NA	TRBJ2-3	TRBV6-2/TRBV6-3	16	CASSYRSSDPTDTQYF	TGTGCCAGCAGTTACCGCTCTTCGGACCCGACAGATACGCAGTATTTT
few	TRBD1	TRBJ2-7	TRBV5-1	15	CASTGDRGPFYEQYF	TGCGCCAGCACGGGCGACAGGGGGCCCTTCTACGAGCAGTACTTC
NA	NA	TRBJ1-5	TRBV6-6	13	CASSYESNQPQHF	TGTGCCAGCAGTTATGAAAGCAATCAGCCCCAGCATTTT